This T cell receptor beta chain comes out of a study of vaccination effects on CD4 cells after COVID-19. Here immunoSEQ multiplex PCR was the method, and the copy in TCRdb shows in-frame clones only, minus some. The sample carries around 59,000 clones, 60% to 80% recorded once. Antigen-specific CD4+ T cell clonotypes were called by their expansion after viral peptide-pool culture in ViraFEST. Between days 10 and 11 of culture, CD4+ T cells were separated out. Vaccination of participants consisted of two doses of either the BNT162b2 or mRNA-1273 vaccine. Half of the medium was exchanged for IL-2 medium on both days 3 and 7. General study results and limits: Researchers reported few convalescent patients and no early post-infection timepoints in the study.

CDR1 and CDR2 (germline): KGHSH, LQKENI. CDR3 length equals 13 residues. The V gene lost 6 bases and the J gene lost 4 bases, with 10 bases spanning the gap. Concerning this clone: What it binds is unknown.

The rearrangement uses TRBV18 and TRBJ1-5; tentative D call: TRBD1 (6 bases). The sequence came from a human donor who received a COVID-19 vaccine. This material consisted of CD4+ T cells from PBMCs cultured with HCoV-OC43 spike peptides, taken after COVID-19 vaccination. The subset is: HCoV-OC43 spike overlapping peptide pool stimulation. The CDR3 sequence is CASSLDRNQPQHF. The CDR3 DNA reads TGTGCCAGCTCTCTGGACAGAAATCAGCCCCAGCATTTT.